The T cell receptor beta chain described here comes from a study of shared clonotypes between healthy human individuals (dated by TCRdb to the early 2020s). With regard to the full study: Three men and two women, aged 18 to 49 years, made up the cohort. Leukapheresis yielded between about 0.85 and 10 billion PBMCs per donor. To estimate repertoire size and how much clonotypes are shared between individuals, the study performed deep sequencing of blood TCR repertoires from roughly five healthy adults. Different laboratories and diverse techniques were used to prepare libraries and sequence TCR repertoires, to increase sequencing depth and limit assay-specific biases. Per donor, three plates each were used for CD4 naive and CD4 memory, two for CD8 naive, and one for CD8 memory.

The CDR3 spans 11 residues, from the cysteine through the phenylalanine. CDR3 DNA is the only sequence kept; it has 33 bases, read in frame from the first base. CDR1 MNHNY and CDR2 SVGAGI are derived from the germline V gene (reference sequence). V drops 7 bases and J drops 3 bases, leaving 6 bases in between. Using the deep immunoSEQ assay, multiplex PCR amplified TCR CDR3 regions from genomic DNA. Extracted genomic DNA from each cell subset was distributed evenly across all wells of several immunoSEQ 96-well plates, and each plate was treated as a replicate. For sorted subsets, 150 to 200 ng genomic DNA, equal to about 30,000 T cell genomes, was loaded into each replicate PCR. Purified libraries were quantified with a Qubit 3.0 fluorometer, sized on a Bioanalyzer 2100, and re-quantified with the KAPA Library Quantification kit. Every immunoSEQ 96-well plate was sequenced on a dedicated single-read 150-cycle Illumina NextSeq 550 flow cell. The authors' analysis ran thus. The immunoSEQ output contained only junctional sequences without quality scores, so filtering could not match that applied to full-length reads. Sequences were annotated with PyIR, a Python wrapper for IgBLAST v1.9, using IMGT germline references to assign V/J genes and CDR3. Reads were filtered out if the reads had weak V/J assignments (E-value above 1e-6), no CDR3, stop codons, out-of-frame junctions, or ambiguous translated residues. V3J clonotypes were defined by identical inferred V gene, J gene, and CDR3 amino acid sequence. To compute the percentage overlap between repertoires, the number of shared unique clonotypes was divided by the size of the smaller repertoire. Repertoire richness was assessed with RTK rarefaction, the Chao1 estimator, and Recon v2.1 estimates of unobserved clonotypes. OLGA was used to compute generation probabilities for all TCRbeta clonotypes that the gDNA method yielded from a few donors. TCRdb took this table from immuneACCESS and kept in-frame rearrangements with V and J called. Such tables lack part of the clones; where checked against another copy, unresolved V genes explain under half of the gap, and the rest is unexplained. For V, J and clone size, that table is used; D and trimming come from the DNA. This sample holds 2 million or so clones; just under 95% were observed only once. Clones ranked in the top ten supply roughly 1% of the sample.

With respect to this clone: Its target antigen remains unknown. No much larger clone is present one base from it, and per-base qualities are unavailable.

For the CD8 naive samples, CD45RO-negative cells were positively selected for CCR7, yielding a CD45RA+CCR7+ population from which TemRA cells were excluded. The donors were healthy, HIV-negative adults who had no recently reported acute infections or vaccinations. Every donor was a Caucasian adult living in Nashville, Tennessee, USA. After blood collection by leukapheresis, PBMCs were isolated using Ficoll-Histopaque density gradient centrifugation and then cryopreserved in the vapor phase of liquid nitrogen. Analytical flow cytometry was used to check the purity and quantity of each magnetically sorted T cell population. Each sorted fraction had its genomic DNA isolated and then quantified by UV absorbance on a Nanodrop 2000c. The paper's findings and limits, for the study overall: Naive subsets generally had larger estimated clonotype richness than memory subsets did. Compared with non-shared clonotypes, the clonotypes found in all four sorted-subset donors had higher generation probabilities. Based on pairwise subsampling, the degree of clonotype sharing among donors was expected to be affected by sequencing depth. Incomplete sequencing was indicated by rarefaction of sorted-subset datasets, despite the large sequencing depth. About 5% of naive CD4, around 4% of naive CD8, around 2.3% of memory CD4, and roughly 0.4% of memory CD8 clonotypes were shared across a few donors. Because the study included a small number of donors, the genetic and exposure-history diversity represented was limited. Sampling was restricted to blood, and TCR repertoires in tissue are likely to differ from TCR repertoires in blood.

Sequencing was done on a sample of naive CD8+ T cells sorted from blood. Read against the paper, the sample's cell subset or site label means: CD45RA+CCR7+. The sequence links TRBV6-6 to TRBJ2-5; no D segment can be confidently identified. The TCR sequence derives from a man between 18 and 29 years old in good health. The DNA reads as follows: TGTGCCAGCACAGCAGAAGAGACCCAGTACTTC. The translation is CASTAEETQYF.